This is a list of T cell receptor beta chains from one sample in a study of blood T cells in healthy people across ages. TCRdb recomputed calls from the 5' RACE reads with MiXCR, one row per CDR3 protein. The table has hundreds of thousands of distinct CDR3 sequences, approximately 30% seen once; the top ten hold approximately 14%. Sample: blood. Receptor source: a woman older than 75 in good health. CDR3s include the opening cysteine and the closing phenylalanine or tryptophan. The D gene is left open where the match is weak. Rows may omit the clone size; those that give it use once, few, many or a size class.

NA,TRBV28,few,TRBJ2-7,TGTGCCAGCAAAATGGGACCGGCCTCCTACGAGCAGTACTTC,CASKMGPASYEQYF
NA,TRBV20-1,NA,TRBJ1-1,TGCAGTGCTAGTGAAGACAGCCGAATGAACACTGAAGCTTTCTTT,CSASEDSRMNTEAFF
NA,TRBV30,many,TRBJ1-2,TGTGCCACCACGGGCTCCTATGGCTACACCTTC,CATTGSYGYTF
NA,TRBV21-1,NA,TRBJ2-3,TGTGCCAGCAGCCTCCGGGACAGGGGTTCAGATACGCAGTATTTT,CASSLRDRGSDTQYF
TRBD2,TRBV7-6,NA,TRBJ2-1,TGTGCCAGCAGCTTAGGTGGTGGGGGAGGACTAGCTTCCTACGAGCAGTTCTTC,CASSLGGGGGLASYEQFF
NA,TRBV30,NA,TRBJ1-6,TGTGCCTGGAGTGTACGGCAGGGATATTCACCCCTCCACTTT,CAWSVRQGYSPLHF
NA,TRBV6-6,many,TRBJ1-2,TGTGCCAGCAGTTACCCTGCGCGGCAGAACTATGGCTACACCTTC,CASSYPARQNYGYTF
TRBD1,TRBV5-1,NA,TRBJ2-7,TGCGCCAGCAGCCTCGGGACAGTGCTACGATCCTACGAGCAGTACTTC,CASSLGTVLRSYEQYF
NA,TRBV20-1,NA,TRBJ2-7,TGCAGTGCTAGAAGGGGGTCATACGAGCAGTACTTC,CSARRGSYEQYF
NA,TRBV20-1,many,TRBJ2-7,TGCAGTGCTAGAGATATGGGGGGCCCATCCTACGAGCAGTACTTC,CSARDMGGPSYEQYF
NA,TRBV20-1,many,TRBJ2-5,TGCAGTGCTAGGTCATTTTTATCGCAAGAGACCCAGTACTTC,CSARSFLSQETQYF
NA,TRBV28,few,TRBJ1-1,TGTGCCAGCAGGGCCTCGGGCCGTGAAGCTTTCTTT,CASRASGREAFF
NA,TRBV30,NA,TRBJ1-2,TGTGCCTGGAGCGCACGATCCGGGGGCTGGGTCTATGGCTACACCTTC,CAWSARSGGWVYGYTF
NA,TRBV20-1,many,TRBJ2-3,TGCAGTGCGGCCAGCGCCGGTGGGGATACGCAGTATTTT,CSAASAGGDTQYF
TRBD1,TRBV19,few,TRBJ2-7,TGTGCCAGTAGTACCTACGGACAGGGTAGGGATCACGAGCAGTACTTC,CASSTYGQGRDHEQYF
NA,TRBV3-1,NA,TRBJ1-1,TGTGCCAGCAGCCGACGACGGAACACTGAAGCTTTCTTT,CASSRRRNTEAFF
NA,TRBV29-1,many,TRBJ2-7,TGCAGCGTTGAAGAGCTTCCCGGGGAGCAGTACTTC,CSVEELPGEQYF
NA,TRBV6-1,many,TRBJ2-7,TGTGCCAGCAGTGAATTGGGGGAAGCCGAGCAGTACTTC,CASSELGEAEQYF
TRBD2,TRBV7-3,once,TRBJ2-2,TGTGCCAGCGCCGGGGGGGCAGGGACCGGGGAGCTGTTTTTT,CASAGGAGTGELFF
NA,TRBV6-5,NA,TRBJ2-1,TGTGCCAGCAGTTACTCTTTGGGAGGCAATGAGCAGTTCTTC,CASSYSLGGNEQFF
TRBD2,TRBV29-1,NA,TRBJ2-5,TGCAGCGTTCTAGCGGGAGAGACCCAGTACTTC,CSVLAGETQYF
NA,TRBV7-3,many,TRBJ2-1,TGTGCCAGCAGCATAGGTCTATTCAATGAGCAGTTCTTC,CASSIGLFNEQFF
NA,TRBV7-2,few,TRBJ1-3,TGTGCCAGCAGCTTAGGAAAGGGGGTATATGGAAACACCATATATTTT,CASSLGKGVYGNTIYF
TRBD1,TRBV6-5,NA,TRBJ2-7,TGTGCCAGCAGAACACTCCCCGGGACAGGGTACGAGCAGTACTTC,CASRTLPGTGYEQYF
NA,TRBV20-1,many,TRBJ1-6,TGCAGTGCTAGGTGGCAGGGAAATTCACCCCTCCACTTT,CSARWQGNSPLHF
TRBD2,TRBV7-2,NA,TRBJ2-5,TGTGCCAGCAGCTTAGGCTGGCTAGCGGGGGGGCTCGAGACCCAGTACTTC,CASSLGWLAGGLETQYF
NA,TRBV5-5,few,TRBJ1-1,TGTGCCAGCAGCTGGGGCCAGGCAGGGCTGAACACTGAAGCTTTCTTT,CASSWGQAGLNTEAFF
NA,TRBV12-3/TRBV12-4,NA,TRBJ2-6,TGTGCCAGCATCATCCAGGGGGAGGGCTCCGGGGCCAACGTCCTGACTTTC,CASIIQGEGSGANVLTF
NA,TRBV4-2,NA,TRBJ2-5,TGTGCCAGCATCGGAATATCGGAGACCCAGTACTTC,CASIGISETQYF
NA,TRBV6-6,NA,TRBJ1-1,TGTGCCAGCAGTTACACAAGGGACGGAGAAGCTTTCTTT,CASSYTRDGEAFF
NA,TRBV7-9,many,TRBJ2-3,TGTGCCAGCAGCTTTCGGAACGGCCTCACAGATACGCAGTATTTT,CASSFRNGLTDTQYF
NA,TRBV5-1,many,TRBJ1-6,TGCGCCAGCAGATGGAACTCGGATTCACCCCTCCACTTT,CASRWNSDSPLHF
NA,TRBV20-1,many,TRBJ2-7,TGCAGTGCTAGGGGCAACGCTGAAAATCGGGAGCAGTACTTC,CSARGNAENREQYF
TRBD1,TRBV5-1,many,TRBJ2-7,TGCGCCAGCAGCGGCGGGACAGGGGGCGCTTACGAGCAGTACTTC,CASSGGTGGAYEQYF
TRBD1,TRBV5-1,NA,TRBJ2-7,TGCGCCAGCAGCTTGGGACAGGGCCTCGAGCAGTACTTC,CASSLGQGLEQYF
NA,TRBV7-2,NA,TRBJ2-7,TGTGCCAGCAGCTCCCGGGTCTTTTCGGGAGAGCAGTACTTC,CASSSRVFSGEQYF
NA,TRBV21-1,many,TRBJ1-5,TGTGCCAGCACCCCGAGATCCGAGGACGGATATAGCAATCAGCCCCAGCATTTT,CASTPRSEDGYSNQPQHF
NA,TRBV20-1,few,TRBJ1-5,TGCAGTGCTAGAATACCCAATAGCAATCAGCCCCAGCATTTT,CSARIPNSNQPQHF
NA,TRBV27,many,TRBJ1-5,TGTGCCAGCAGTTTATCGTTCCGGCAGGGGCGTCAGCCCCAGCATTTT,CASSLSFRQGRQPQHF
NA,TRBV18,few,TRBJ2-3,TGTGCCAGCTCACAGGAGATAATAAGCACAGATACGCAGTATTTT,CASSQEIISTDTQYF
NA,TRBV7-2,many,TRBJ2-3,TGTGCCAGCAGCTATAGGCCCCTGACGGATACGCAGTATTTT,CASSYRPLTDTQYF
NA,TRBV5-1,few,TRBJ1-1,TGCGCCAGCAGCTTGGGGTCACAGGGGAACACTGAAGCTTTCTTT,CASSLGSQGNTEAFF
TRBD2,TRBV20-1,few,TRBJ2-7,TGCAGTGCTAGTATGACTAGCGGGAGTTTCAAGCAGTACTTC,CSASMTSGSFKQYF
NA,TRBV12-1,many,TRBJ1-5,TGTGCCAGCAGTTGGACAGGGGTTCAGCCCCAGCATTTT,CASSWTGVQPQHF
NA,TRBV20-1,NA,TRBJ2-3,TGCAGTGCTAGTTGGTCCAACCGCCGGGGGACAGATACGCAGTATTTT,CSASWSNRRGTDTQYF
TRBD2,TRBV7-9,few,TRBJ2-2,TGTGCCAGCAGCTTCCAAGCGGGGGGGCCCGGGGAGCTGTTTTTT,CASSFQAGGPGELFF
NA,TRBV3-1,NA,TRBJ1-1,TGTGCCAGCAGCCAAGACTCAACAGGGCCGATGAACACTGAAGCTTTCTTT,CASSQDSTGPMNTEAFF
NA,TRBV6-2/TRBV6-3,many,TRBJ1-5,TGTGCCAGCAGTTACCTGCATGACAGTGACAATCAGCCCCAGCATTTT,CASSYLHDSDNQPQHF
NA,TRBV6-1,many,TRBJ2-5,TGTGCCAGCAGTGACGCCCCCGGGGATATGGAGACCCAGTACTTC,CASSDAPGDMETQYF
NA,TRBV7-9,many,TRBJ2-5,TGTGCCAGCAGCCCTGACCGCGGGGAAGAGACCCAGTACTTC,CASSPDRGEETQYF
NA,TRBV6-2/TRBV6-3,many,TRBJ2-4,TGTGCCAGCAGCCGATACCCGGATGGAGAGTACTTC,CASSRYPDGEYF
NA,TRBV6-1,NA,TRBJ2-4,TGTGCCACCACATTAACCGCGAAAAACATTCAGTACTTC,CATTLTAKNIQYF
TRBD2,TRBV7-7,many,TRBJ2-5,TGTGCTAGCAGCCAAGGGGGACTAGCGGGGGCCCCTCAGTACTTC,CASSQGGLAGAPQYF